A single sample gave rise to the 32 T cell receptor beta chains below, sequenced in a study of blood T cell repertoires in COVID-19. Sequencing used immunoSEQ multiplex PCR; TCRdb keeps in-frame clones, though not all of them. The sample carries 200,000 to 250,000 clones, roughly four fifths recorded once. The specimen was peripheral blood. The receptors stem from a woman at least 80 years old with acute or convalescent COVID-19.

V is TRBV7-2 and J is TRBJ2-7, with D possibly matching TRBD1 (5 bases). The germline V gene encodes CDR1 SGHTA and CDR2 FQGNSA. The CDR3 contains 13 residues. V was cut by 5 bases and J by 6 bases, with 14 bases left in between. The chain's CDR3 is CASSPEIQGEQYF. DNA of the CDR3: TGTGCCAGCAGCCCCGAGATCCAGGGCGAGCAGTACTTC.

The CDR3 region is CASSSRAPLTYEQYF. The CDR3 bases are TGTGCCAGCAGCTCCAGGGCCCCCTTAACCTACGAGCAGTACTTC. This chain joins TRBV28 and TRBJ2-7, with a possible D match to TRBD1 (5 bases). Trimming removed 6 bases from V and 2 bases from J, with 17 bases in between. The CDR3 extends over 15 amino acids. Per germline, CDR1 MDHEN and CDR2 SYDVKM.

The rearrangement joins TRBV4-1 to TRBJ2-2; 9 positions agree with TRBD1. From germline, CDR1 is MGHRA and CDR2 YSYEKL. The CDR3 loop spans 14 amino acids. Trimming cost V 5 bases and J 4 bases; bases outside gene matches: 2. CDR3 loop: CASSKTGGTGELFF. CDR3 nucleotides: TGCGCCAGCAGCAAGACAGGGGGCACCGGGGAGCTGTTTTTT.

The chain couples TRBV19 to TRBJ1-5, with a possible D match to TRBD1 (6 bases). Germline values: CDR1 LNHDA, CDR2 SQIVND (reference sequence). The CDR3 extends over 14 amino acids. V was pared by 2 bases and J by 3 bases, with 8 bases between. Written as DNA, the CDR3 is TGTGCCAGTAGTATATCAGGGGACAATCAGCCCCAGCATTTT. As protein: CASSISGDNQPQHF.

On this clone: The sample has other DNA sequences that encode this CDR3 too. The chain employs TRBV6-5 and TRBJ2-3; 10 positions agree with TRBD1. Germline V gene sequence: CDR1 MNHEY, CDR2 SVGAGI. Trimming at V came to 6 bases and at J to 2 bases, leaving 5 bases not matched to a gene. CDR3 length: 15 amino acids. Here the CDR3 reads CASSPGQGITDTQYF. DNA of the CDR3: TGTGCCAGCAGCCCGGGACAGGGGATCACAGATACGCAGTATTTT.

The V gene is TRBV5-4, the J gene TRBJ2-7; 9 nucleotides agree with TRBD1. Germline CDR1 and CDR2: SGHNT and YYREEE (reference sequence). The CDR3 is made up of 15 amino acids. The ends lost 2 bases at V and 5 bases at J; junction bases unmatched: 8. CDR3 residues: CASSFARDRVDEQYF. As DNA, the CDR3 is TGTGCCAGCAGCTTCGCACGGGACAGGGTAGACGAGCAGTACTTC.

This chain joins TRBV4-2 and TRBJ2-2; 8 positions agree with TRBD2. The CDR3 spans 17 residues. V lost 3 bases, J lost 7 bases, and 13 bases stayed unmatched. Per the germline V gene, CDR1 is LGHNA and CDR2 is YNFKEQ. The CDR3 protein is CASSQDLPGGPFGELFF. Here the CDR3 DNA reads TGTGCCAGCAGCCAGGATCTGCCGGGGGGGCCTTTCGGGGAGCTGTTTTTT.

The CDR3 protein is CASSKYDLGGRETQYF. CDR3 DNA: TGTGCCAGCAGCAAGTACGACTTGGGGGGGCGAGAGACCCAGTACTTC. This chain links TRBV3-1 (or the pseudogene TRBV3-2) with TRBJ2-5, with a possible D match to TRBD2 (7 bases). The V end was cut by 5 bases, the J end by 4 bases, with 20 bases between. The length of the CDR3 is 16 residues. The germline V gene encodes CDR1 LGHDT and CDR2 YNNKEL (reference sequence).

V gene TRBV2 combines with J gene TRBJ2-3; TRBD2 aligns across 10 bases. Germline lookup yields CDR1 SNHLY and CDR2 FYNNEI. The CDR3 covers 15 residues. With V trimmed by 2 bases and J by 5 bases, 4 bases remained unmatched. CDR3 DNA: TGTGCCAGCAGTGAAAGACGGACTAGCGGAGATACGCAGTATTTT. This encodes CASSERRTSGDTQYF.

The chain links TRBV11-3 to TRBJ2-1; 7 bases are a match to TRBD2. This CDR3 region has 15 residues. Per germline, CDR1 SGHNT and CDR2 YENEEA. Unmatched junction bases numbered 3, after V lost 4 bases and J lost 0 bases. The CDR3, as DNA: TGTGCCAGCAGCTCAGGACTAGTCTCCTACAATGAGCAGTTCTTC. Its protein product is CASSSGLVSYNEQFF.

The chain carries TRBV4-2 and TRBJ2-3; a possible D gene is TRBD1 (5 bases). Trimming left V 3 bases short and J 3 bases short, with 19 bases between. CDR1 and CDR2 from the germline V gene are LGHNA and YNFKEQ. This CDR3 spans 17 amino acids. The CDR3 region is CASSHTLAAPGTDTQYF. The CDR3 region has the DNA TGTGCCAGCAGCCACACCCTGGCGGCCCCAGGGACAGATACGCAGTATTTT.

CDR3 in amino acids: CASSVDRGIQTQYF. The CDR3 coding sequence is TGTGCCAGCAGCGTAGACAGGGGGATACAGACCCAGTACTTC. The chain has TRBV9 and TRBJ2-5, with 8 bases lining up with TRBD1. This CDR3 has 14 amino acids. Germline V gene data show CDR1 as SGDLS and CDR2 as YYNGEE. Trimming removed 0 bases from V and 6 bases from J; junction bases left unmatched: 4.

This clone was picked up one time. V is TRBV29-1 and J is TRBJ1-2; D is uncertain. Germline V gives CDR1 SQVTM, CDR2 ANQGSEA. Trimming removed 7 bases from V and 6 bases from J, with 18 bases in between. The CDR3 loop spans 13 amino acids. The DNA of the CDR3 is TGCAGCGCCGGTGAGCGGGAAATAGATGGCTACACCTTC. This codes for CSAGEREIDGYTF.

CDR3 coding DNA: TGTGCCATCAGTGAGCCAGGGGTGAACACTGAAGCTTTCTTT. Translation: CAISEPGVNTEAFF. This rearrangement joins TRBV10-3 to TRBJ1-1; a possible D gene is TRBD1 (6 bases). Trimming removed 2 bases at V and 0 bases at J, with 7 bases between. Germline CDR1 and CDR2: ENHRY and SYGVKD. There are 14 residues in the CDR3.

The chain joins TRBV7-2 to TRBJ2-5, with 8 bases aligning to TRBD2. This CDR3 spans 15 amino acids. V lost 1 base, J lost 6 bases, and 7 bases stayed unmatched. Germline V gene lookup returns CDR1 SGHTA and CDR2 FQGNSA. Here the CDR3 DNA reads TGTGCCAGCAGCTTAGAGACGGGGGGGCGGCAGACCCAGTACTTC. It encodes CASSLETGGRQTQYF.

This clone has a single count. The gene calls are TRBV5-1 and TRBJ1-6; TRBD1 agrees at 8 bases. CDR1 SGHRS and CDR2 YFSETQ come from the germline V gene. V gave up 4 bases and J gave up 3 bases; unmatched junction bases: 18. This CDR3 has 20 amino acids. The CDR3 DNA reads TGCGCCAGCAGCCCGACGTCCCGGGACAGGATTCGCGACTATAATTCACCCCTCCACTTT. Its protein product is CASSPTSRDRIRDYNSPLHF.

The rearrangement links TRBV6-5 to TRBJ1-2; unclear D gene. The CDR3 contains 13 residues. Trimming removed 0 bases at V and 3 bases at J, with 5 bases between. CDR1 and CDR2 from the germline V gene are MNHEY and SVGAGI. The CDR3 spells CASSYSFDYGYTF. In nucleotides, the CDR3 is TGTGCCAGCAGTTACTCGTTCGACTATGGCTACACCTTC.

This chain joins TRBV5-1 and TRBJ1-1; D call uncertain. There are 15 residues in the CDR3. Germline V lookup: CDR1 SGHRS, CDR2 YFSETQ. V dropped 0 bases and J dropped 2 bases, with 11 bases sitting between them. CDR3 residues: CASSLASSRNTEAFF. The CDR3 DNA reads TGCGCCAGCAGCTTGGCCTCAAGTAGAAACACTGAAGCTTTCTTT.

This chain joins TRBV30 and TRBJ2-2, with 10 bases matching TRBD2. This CDR3 is 16 amino acids long. The ends lost 2 bases at V and 1 base at J; junction bases unmatched: 4. Germline assignment: CDR1 GTSNPN and CDR2 SVGIG (reference sequence). CDR3 amino acids: CAWSPRTSGNTGELFF. The CDR3 DNA reads TGTGCCTGGAGTCCTCGGACTAGCGGGAACACCGGGGAGCTGTTTTTT.

The CDR3 spells CASSEWAGANYMEQFF. CDR3 coding DNA: TGTGCCAGCAGTGAGTGGGCGGGGGCCAATTACATGGAGCAGTTCTTC. V is TRBV11-3 and J is TRBJ2-1; D is perhaps TRBD2 (7 bases). The V gene lost 6 bases and the J gene lost 10 bases, with 25 bases spanning the gap. The CDR3 loop spans 16 amino acids. The germline V gene encodes CDR1 SGHNT and CDR2 YENEEA.

This rearrangement joins TRBV6-5 to TRBJ1-2, with TRBD1 matching over 10 bases. The length of the CDR3 is 15 residues. With V trimmed by 4 bases and J by 4 bases, 6 bases remained unmatched. Germline CDR1 is MNHEY and CDR2 is SVGAGI. The CDR3 sequence: CASSLTGGSGYGYTF. The CDR3 region has the DNA TGTGCCAGCAGTTTGACAGGGGGCAGCGGCTATGGCTACACCTTC.

The chain links TRBV18 to TRBJ1-1, with D perhaps TRBD1 (5 bases). CDR1 and CDR2 (germline): KGHSH, LQKENI. The V end lost 5 bases, the J end lost 0 bases, and 13 bases lay between the germline ends. The CDR3 is made up of 15 amino acids. CDR3 region: CASSKTAGMNTEAFF. CDR3 nucleotide sequence: TGTGCCAGCTCAAAGACAGCGGGAATGAACACTGAAGCTTTCTTT.

CDR3 protein: CASSPPRTGYTEAFF. Here the CDR3 DNA reads TGTGCCAGCAGTCCCCCTCGGACAGGCTACACTGAAGCTTTCTTT. J is TRBJ1-1 and V is TRBV28, with 7 bases aligning to TRBD1. Germline loops: CDR1 MDHEN, CDR2 SYDVKM. The V and J ends lost 5 bases and 3 bases, in that order; junction bases with no gene match: 9. The CDR3 runs to 15 residues.

This clone was observed a few times. The chain employs TRBV19 and TRBJ2-1; TRBD2 aligns across 10 bases. V lost 5 bases to trimming and J lost 7 bases; unmatched junction nucleotides: 14. The CDR3 loop spans 17 amino acids. In germline, CDR1 is LNHDA, CDR2 SQIVND (reference sequence). The CDR3 loop is CASSLPFTSGTGNEQFF. The CDR3 DNA follows: TGTGCCAGTAGTCTTCCTTTTACTAGCGGGACGGGGAATGAGCAGTTCTTC.

The chain links TRBV9 to TRBJ1-1; no firm D call. The CDR3 sequence is 16 residues long. CDR1 SGDLS and CDR2 YYNGEE come from the germline V gene. V lost 2 bases and J lost 1, with 15 bases in between. The CDR3 is CASSVGRGRENTEAFF. The CDR3 DNA reads TGTGCCAGCAGCGTGGGTCGCGGACGGGAGAACACTGAAGCTTTCTTT.

The rearrangement links TRBV19 to TRBJ1-3, with D possibly TRBD1 on 6 matching bases. There are 16 residues in the CDR3. V gave up 3 bases and J gave up 0 bases, with 12 bases separating them. Germline V gene sequence: CDR1 LNHDA, CDR2 SQIVND (reference sequence). The CDR3 sequence is CASSIVQGSSGNTIYF. The CDR3 bases are TGTGCCAGTAGTATCGTACAGGGAAGCTCTGGAAACACCATATATTTT.

DNA for the CDR3: TGTGCCAGCAGCCTATCGGGGGACTTCTATGGCTACACCTTC. Encoded protein: CASSLSGDFYGYTF. V is TRBV7-9 and J is TRBJ1-2, with D possibly matching TRBD1 (5 bases). In germline, CDR1 is SEHNR, CDR2 FQNEAQ (reference sequence). This CDR3 is built from 14 residues. Trimming stripped 5 bases from V and 4 bases from J, with 14 bases between.

The chain uses TRBV4-3 and TRBJ2-3, with no clear D. Germline CDR1 reads LGHNA; CDR2 reads YSLEER. The CDR3 runs 16 residues. The V and J ends lost 0 bases and 1 base respectively, with 11 bases between them. CDR3 amino acids: CASSQDHSPGTDTQYF. In nucleotides, the CDR3 is TGCGCCAGCAGCCAAGATCATAGCCCAGGCACAGATACGCAGTATTTT.

The V and J genes are TRBV6-5 and TRBJ1-1, with 7 bases fitting TRBD1. The V and J ends lost 5 bases and 2 bases, in that order; junction bases with no gene match: 5. Germline-derived CDR1 and CDR2 are MNHEY and SVGAGI. The CDR3 length is 14 residues. CDR3 sequence reads: CASSLTGTNTEAFF. As DNA, the CDR3 is TGTGCCAGCAGTCTGACAGGGACAAACACTGAAGCTTTCTTT.

The chain has TRBV19 and TRBJ2-3; the match to TRBD2 covers 16 bases. J gave up 2 bases and V 2 bases, and 10 bases lay outside the gene matches. The CDR3 runs to 20 residues. The germline CDR1 and CDR2 sequences are LNHDA and SQIVND (reference sequence). The CDR3 region is CASSISESGLAGGYTDTQYF. Here the CDR3 DNA reads TGTGCCAGTAGTATAAGTGAATCGGGACTAGCGGGAGGGTACACAGATACGCAGTATTTT. Full variable domain (outside the CDR3, taken from reference TRBV19 and TRBJ2-3): DGGITQSPKYLFRKEGQNVTLSCEQNLNHDAMYWYRQDPGQGLRLIYYSQIVNDFQKGDIAEGYSVSREKKESFPLTVTSAQKNPTAFYLCASSISESGLAGGYTDTQYFGPGTRLTVL.

V gene TRBV18 combines with J gene TRBJ1-4; D is perhaps TRBD1 (5 bases). In germline, CDR1 is KGHSH, CDR2 LQKENI. The ends were cut back, 3 bases at V and 7 bases at J, with 15 bases in the middle. This CDR3 has 15 residues. CDR3 in DNA: TGTGCCAGCTCACCCAACCAGGGCTCCTCTGAAAAACTGTTTTTT. Protein: CASSPNQGSSEKLFF.

The chain combines TRBV19 with TRBJ1-5; D might be TRBD1 (5 bases). The CDR3 is 17 residues long. Germline assignment: CDR1 LNHDA and CDR2 SQIVND (reference sequence). V lost 0 bases to trimming and J lost 1 base, with 13 bases between them. The CDR3 here is CASSIERTRTSNQPQHF. The DNA for the CDR3 is TGTGCCAGTAGTATAGAGAGGACAAGGACAAGCAATCAGCCCCAGCATTTT.